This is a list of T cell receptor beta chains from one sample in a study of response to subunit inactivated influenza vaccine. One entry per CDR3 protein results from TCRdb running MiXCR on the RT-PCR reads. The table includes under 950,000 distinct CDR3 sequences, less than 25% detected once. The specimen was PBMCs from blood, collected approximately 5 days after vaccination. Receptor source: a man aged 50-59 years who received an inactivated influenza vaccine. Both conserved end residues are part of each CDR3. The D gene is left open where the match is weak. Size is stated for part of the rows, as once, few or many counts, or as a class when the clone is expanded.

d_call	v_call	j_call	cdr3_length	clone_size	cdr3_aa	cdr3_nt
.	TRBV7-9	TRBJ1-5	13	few	CASSLSQNQPQHF	TGTGCCAGCAGCTTAAGCCAGAATCAGCCCCAGCATTTT
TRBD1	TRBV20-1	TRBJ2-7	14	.	CSARGTGKAYEQYF	TGCAGTGCTAGAGGGACAGGGAAAGCCTACGAGCAGTACTTC
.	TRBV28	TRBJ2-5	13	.	CASTPGRGETQYF	TGTGCCAGCACCCCCGGCAGGGGCGAGACCCAGTACTTC
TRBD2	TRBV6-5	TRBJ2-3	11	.	CASSSGLVTYF	TGTGCCAGCAGTAGCGGACTAGTTACGTATTTT
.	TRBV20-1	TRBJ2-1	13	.	CSARETARGEQFF	TGCAGTGCTAGGGAGACTGCGCGGGGTGAGCAGTTCTTC
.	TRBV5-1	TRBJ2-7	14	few	CASSLTGFNYEQYF	TGCGCCAGCAGCTTGACTGGGTTCAACTACGAGCAGTACTTC
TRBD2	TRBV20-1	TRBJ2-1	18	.	CSATPLRAREGLVNEQFF	TGCAGTGCTACCCCCCTTCGGGCGCGGGAGGGACTAGTCAATGAGCAGTTCTTC
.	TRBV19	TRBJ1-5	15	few	CASSEGHYSNQPQHF	TGTGCCAGTAGTGAGGGACATTATAGCAATCAGCCCCAGCATTTT
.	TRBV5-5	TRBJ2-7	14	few	CASSLGRGPDEQYF	TGTGCCAGCTCCCTTGGCAGGGGTCCCGACGAGCAGTACTTC
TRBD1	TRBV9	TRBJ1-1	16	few	CASSGTGGWGYTEAFF	TGTGCCAGCAGCGGGACAGGTGGATGGGGGTACACTGAAGCTTTCTTT
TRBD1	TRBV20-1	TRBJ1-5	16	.	CSARVPGGESNQPQHF	TGCAGTGCTAGAGTGCCAGGGGGAGAAAGCAATCAGCCCCAGCATTTT
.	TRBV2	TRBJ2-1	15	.	CASTFSRSSYNEQFF	TGTGCCAGCACCTTCTCCAGGTCATCCTACAATGAGCAGTTCTTC
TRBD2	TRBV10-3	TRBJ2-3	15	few	CAIKGGSPDTDTQYF	TGTGCCATCAAAGGCGGGAGCCCCGACACAGATACGCAGTATTTT
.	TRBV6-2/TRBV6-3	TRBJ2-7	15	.	CASSSPLAGTYEQYF	TGTGCCAGCAGTTCCCCCTTGGCAGGGACCTACGAGCAGTACTTC
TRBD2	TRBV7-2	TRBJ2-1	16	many	CASSLAGGGSYNEQFF	TGTGCCAGCAGCTTAGCCGGGGGGGGTTCCTACAATGAGCAGTTCTTC
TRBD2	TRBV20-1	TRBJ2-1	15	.	CSARPARGANNEQFF	TGCAGTGCTAGACCGGCGCGGGGGGCTAACAATGAGCAGTTCTTC
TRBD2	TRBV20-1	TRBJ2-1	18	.	CSAEASGLAQGPHNEQFF	TGCAGTGCCGAGGCGTCTGGACTAGCGCAGGGGCCCCACAATGAGCAGTTCTTC
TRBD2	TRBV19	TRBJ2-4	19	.	CASSIGRTSGNLAKNIQYF	TGTGCCAGTAGTATAGGTCGGACTAGCGGGAACCTAGCCAAAAACATTCAGTACTTC
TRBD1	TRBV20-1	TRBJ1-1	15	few	CSAAGTGGRYTEAFF	TGCAGTGCTGCCGGGACAGGGGGCCGTTACACTGAAGCTTTCTTT
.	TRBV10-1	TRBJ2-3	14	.	CASSMGLNTDTQYF	TGCGCCAGCAGTATGGGACTTAACACAGATACGCAGTATTTT
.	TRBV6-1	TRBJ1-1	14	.	CASSEGWENTEAFF	TGTGCCAGCAGTGAAGGTTGGGAGAACACTGAAGCTTTCTTT
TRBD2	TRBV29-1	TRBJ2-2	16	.	CSAEGLAGTNTGELFF	TGCAGCGCTGAGGGACTAGCGGGGACGAACACCGGGGAGCTGTTTTTT
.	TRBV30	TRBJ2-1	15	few	CAWSRSGSRYNEQFF	TGTGCCTGGAGTAGATCCGGGAGCCGATACAATGAGCAGTTCTTC
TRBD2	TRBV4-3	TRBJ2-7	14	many	CASSEWTSGVQRYF	TGCGCCAGCAGCGAATGGACTAGCGGGGTTCAGCGGTACTTC
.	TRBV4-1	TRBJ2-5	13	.	CASSQGGWETQYF	TGCGCCAGCAGCCAAGGGGGCTGGGAGACCCAGTACTTC
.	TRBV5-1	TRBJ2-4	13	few	CASSQRLEDIQYF	TGCGCCAGCAGTCAGAGACTGGAGGACATTCAGTACTTC
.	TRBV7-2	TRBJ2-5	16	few	CASSLVVGGPRETQYF	TGTGCCAGCAGCTTAGTCGTGGGGGGGCCTAGAGAGACCCAGTACTTC
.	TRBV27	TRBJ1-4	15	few	CASSQTYQRNEKLFF	TGTGCCAGCAGCCAGACATACCAGCGTAATGAAAAACTGTTTTTT
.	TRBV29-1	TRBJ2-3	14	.	CSVSRQALSYTQYF	TGCAGCGTTTCCAGACAGGCACTTTCATATACGCAGTATTTT
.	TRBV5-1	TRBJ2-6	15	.	CASSLEIAGANVLTF	TGCGCCAGCAGCTTGGAAATTGCCGGGGCCAACGTCCTGACTTTC
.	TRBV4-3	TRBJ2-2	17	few	CASSQDWPQTNTGELFF	TGCGCCAGCAGCCAAGATTGGCCTCAAACGAACACCGGGGAGCTGTTTTTT
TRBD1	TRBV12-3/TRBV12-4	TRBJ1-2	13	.	CASRGTGVFGYTF	TGTGCCAGCAGAGGGACAGGGGTGTTTGGCTACACCTTC
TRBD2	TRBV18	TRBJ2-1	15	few	CASSPSGEGLNEQFF	TGTGCCAGCTCACCTTCGGGGGAGGGCCTGAATGAGCAGTTCTTC
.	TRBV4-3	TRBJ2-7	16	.	CASSRDWTIKVYEQYF	TGCGCCAGCAGCCGAGACTGGACAATTAAAGTGTACGAGCAGTACTTC
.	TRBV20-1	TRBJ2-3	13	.	CSASRANTDTQYF	TGCAGTGCTAGCCGGGCGAATACAGATACGCAGTATTTT
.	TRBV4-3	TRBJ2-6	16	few	CASSQDIVSGANVLTF	TGCGCCAGCAGCCAAGATATAGTCTCTGGGGCCAACGTCCTGACTTTC
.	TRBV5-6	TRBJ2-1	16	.	CASSLYAASSYNEQFF	TGTGCCAGCAGCTTGTATGCTGCCAGCTCCTACAATGAGCAGTTCTTC
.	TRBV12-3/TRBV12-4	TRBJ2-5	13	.	CASRYASQETQYF	TGTGCCAGCAGATACGCAAGTCAAGAGACCCAGTACTTC
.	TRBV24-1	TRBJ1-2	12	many	CATSERDHGYTF	TGTGCCACCAGTGAGCGGGACCATGGCTACACCTTC
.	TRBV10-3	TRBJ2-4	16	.	CAISESRGGSKNIQYF	TGTGCCATCAGTGAGTCGAGAGGGGGAAGCAAAAACATTCAGTACTTC
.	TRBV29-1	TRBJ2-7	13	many	CSVGGPGFYEQYF	TGCAGCGTTGGGGGGCCGGGGTTCTACGAGCAGTACTTC
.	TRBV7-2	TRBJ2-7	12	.	CASSLRVGEQYF	TGTGCCAGCAGCTTAAGGGTTGGCGAGCAGTACTTC
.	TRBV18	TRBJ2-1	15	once	CASSPKLTGTNEQFF	TGTGCCAGCTCACCAAAGTTAACCGGGACGAATGAGCAGTTCTTC
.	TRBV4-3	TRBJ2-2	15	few	CASSQDVGVPGELFF	TGCGCCAGCAGCCAAGATGTTGGGGTCCCCGGGGAGCTGTTTTTT
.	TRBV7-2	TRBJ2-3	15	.	CASSLRDGRTDTQYF	TGTGCCAGCAGCCTCCGGGACGGACGCACAGATACGCAGTATTTT
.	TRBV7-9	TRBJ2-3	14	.	CASSANLGLDTQYF	TGTGCCAGCAGTGCAAACTTGGGGTTGGATACGCAGTATTTT
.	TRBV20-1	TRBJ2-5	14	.	CSARTTQSEGTQYF	TGCAGTGCTAGGACGACGCAGTCGGAGGGGACCCAGTACTTC
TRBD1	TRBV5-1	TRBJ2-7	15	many	CASSLAGTGKGKQYF	TGCGCCAGCAGCTTGGCCGGGACAGGGAAAGGAAAGCAGTACTTC
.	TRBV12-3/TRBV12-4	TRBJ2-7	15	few	CASSFGAGANYEQYF	TGTGCCAGCAGTTTTGGGGCGGGGGCGAACTACGAGCAGTACTTC
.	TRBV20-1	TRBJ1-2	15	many	CSARDLKGPVYGYTF	TGCAGTGCTAGAGATCTTAAGGGGCCGGTCTATGGCTACACCTTC
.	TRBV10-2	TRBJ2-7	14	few	CASSESDSIYEQYF	TGCGCCAGCAGTGAGTCAGACAGCATCTACGAGCAGTACTTC
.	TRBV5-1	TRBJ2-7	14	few	CASSFQEEVYEQYF	TGCGCCAGCAGCTTCCAGGAAGAGGTATACGAGCAGTACTTC
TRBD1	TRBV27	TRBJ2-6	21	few	CASSSSHFTGGKLPGANVLTF	TGTGCCAGCAGTTCGTCACACTTCACAGGGGGAAAGCTCCCTGGGGCCAACGTCCTGACTTTC
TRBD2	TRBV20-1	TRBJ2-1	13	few	CSAPGLAHNEQFF	TGCAGTGCTCCGGGACTAGCTCACAATGAGCAGTTCTTC
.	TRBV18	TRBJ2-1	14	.	CASSPLAPEGEQFF	TGTGCCAGCTCACCTCTAGCGCCGGAGGGGGAGCAGTTCTTC
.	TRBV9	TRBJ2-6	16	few	CASSARPPDGANVLTF	TGTGCCAGCAGCGCCCGACCTCCTGATGGGGCCAACGTCCTGACTTTC